The 8 T cell receptor beta chains below come from one sample, sequenced in a study of blood T cell repertoires in COVID-19. TCRdb's copy holds only in-frame clones and misses some; the assay was immunoSEQ multiplex PCR. Among about 260,000 clones listed, about nine tenths were seen once. Sequenced material: peripheral blood. The receptors stem from a woman between 35 and 50 years old who had recovered from COVID-19.

In this sample, this clone turned up a few times. This chain links TRBV6-5 with TRBJ1-2; TRBD1 aligns across 9 bases. The germline V gene encodes CDR1 MNHEY and CDR2 SVGAGI. The CDR3 loop spans 14 amino acids. The ends lost 8 bases at V and 2 bases at J; junction bases unmatched: 6. CDR3 region: CASGMTGGNYGYTF. The CDR3 region has the DNA TGTGCCAGCGGAATGACAGGGGGGAACTATGGCTACACCTTC.

This rearrangement joins TRBV4-1 to TRBJ2-2; 15 bases map to TRBD2. The germline V gene encodes CDR1 MGHRA and CDR2 YSYEKL. J gave up 4 bases and V 1 base, and 16 bases lay outside the gene matches. The CDR3 has 22 amino acids. CDR3 DNA: TGCGCCAGCAGCCAAGGGACTAGCGGGGGGGCTAAAACCCTGCGAGTCACCGGGGAGCTGTTTTTT. Its protein product is CASSQGTSGGAKTLRVTGELFF.

The genes are TRBV4-3 and TRBJ1-2; the D gene is possibly TRBD1 (6 bases). The V and J ends lost 3 bases and 4 bases respectively, with 18 bases between them. This CDR3 has 16 residues. The germline gives CDR1 LGHNA, CDR2 YSLEER. CDR3 region: CASSQGLNREFYGYTF. CDR3 bases: TGCGCCAGCAGCCAGGGGCTGAACAGGGAATTCTATGGCTACACCTTC.

The rearrangement uses TRBV14 and TRBJ2-3; D is uncertain. CDR1 is SGHDN, CDR2 FVKESK, per germline. The CDR3 spans 16 residues. Trimming shortened V by 1 base and J by 3 bases, and 14 bases separated the two germline ends. For the CDR3, the DNA is TGTGCCAGCAGCCAAGTTCAGAACTTAGCAACAGATACGCAGTATTTT. Encoded protein: CASSQVQNLATDTQYF.

This clone was observed a handful of times. V gene TRBV18 combines with J gene TRBJ1-5; D is perhaps TRBD1 (5 bases). V was trimmed by 0 bases and J by 4 bases, leaving 10 bases between them. The CDR3 has 15 residues. In germline, CDR1 is KGHSH, CDR2 LQKENI. The CDR3 coding sequence is TGTGCCAGCTCACCACCGGGGCGCGCGAATCAGCCCCAGCATTTT. Its protein product is CASSPPGRANQPQHF.

The V call is TRBV18, the J call TRBJ2-3; TRBD1 aligns across 8 bases. With V trimmed by 3 bases and J by 1 base, 6 bases remained unmatched. Per the germline V gene, CDR1 is KGHSH and CDR2 is LQKENI. This CDR3 has 16 amino acids. CDR3 loop: CASSPRTGWGTDTQYF. The CDR3 DNA is TGTGCCAGCTCACCGCGGACAGGGTGGGGCACAGATACGCAGTATTTT.

The genes are TRBV3-1 (or the pseudogene TRBV3-2) and TRBJ2-5; D is perhaps TRBD1 (5 bases). Germline CDR1 and CDR2: LGHDT and YNNKEL (reference sequence). The CDR3 is 13 amino acids. V dropped 4 bases and J dropped 1 base, with 7 bases sitting between them. CDR3 protein: CASSLGAQETQYF. The CDR3, as DNA: TGTGCCAGCAGCCTAGGGGCCCAAGAGACCCAGTACTTC.

This clone came up a few times. V gene TRBV5-4 combines with J gene TRBJ2-5; TRBD1 matches 9 bases. V was pared by 7 bases and J by 5 bases, with 12 bases of the junction left unmatched. CDR3 size: 15 residues. CDR1 and CDR2 (germline): SGHNT, YYREEE (reference sequence). CDR3 loop: CASQDPNRGQETQYF. The CDR3 DNA follows: TGTGCCAGCCAAGACCCGAACAGGGGGCAGGAGACCCAGTACTTC.